This passage covers 5 T cell receptor beta chains from one sample sequenced in a study of early T cells in non-severe SARS-CoV-2 infection. TCRdb re-called the 5' RACE reads through MiXCR, storing one row per CDR3 protein. The table records approximately 67,000 distinct CDR3 sequences, around 10% of them present only once. Sequences were obtained from whole blood. These receptors were taken from an adult who was a healthcare worker with PCR-confirmed SARS-CoV-2 infection or an uninfected control (not recorded which).

This clonotype has more than one count but fewer than ten. The rearrangement uses TRBV7-2 and TRBJ2-5, with D perhaps matching TRBD2 (5 bases). Per the germline V gene, CDR1 is SGHTA and CDR2 is FQGNSA. With 1 base removed from V and 0 bases from J, the gap between germline ends came to 12 bases. The CDR3 spans 16 residues. Here the CDR3 DNA reads TGTGCCAGCAGCTTAGAGGCGGGCCTCTACCAAGAGACCCAGTACTTC. Translated: CASSLEAGLYQETQYF.

V usage is TRBV29-1 and J usage is TRBJ2-7; TRBD1 agrees at 9 bases. Per the germline V gene, CDR1 is SQVTM and CDR2 is ANQGSEA. The length of the CDR3 is 14 residues. With 4 bases clipped from V and 3 bases from J, the junction kept 7 bases outside the gene matches. The CDR3 protein is CSVVGQGTHYEQYF. CDR3 sequence (DNA): TGCAGCGTTGTCGGACAGGGGACCCACTACGAGCAGTACTTC.

J is TRBJ2-1 and V is TRBV27, with D perhaps matching TRBD1 or TRBD2 (5 bases each). The length of the CDR3 is 15 residues. Germline V lookup: CDR1 MNHEY, CDR2 SMNVEV (reference sequence). The V end was cut by 0 bases, the J end by 4 bases, with 10 bases between. CDR3 loop: CASSLSGDGYNEQFF. CDR3 DNA: TGTGCCAGCAGTTTATCCGGGGACGGGTACAATGAGCAGTTCTTC.

This clonotype came up many times. The rearrangement uses TRBV5-4 and TRBJ2-1; no definite D call. Deletions cut 4 bases from V and 6 bases from J, with 29 bases between. The germline V gene has CDR1 SGHNT and CDR2 YYREEE (reference sequence). The length of the CDR3 is 19 residues. The CDR3, as DNA: TGTGCCAGCAGCCCAGCATCCTTACCCGGGTCACCCGTGGGCAATGAGCAGTTCTTC. Translation gives CASSPASLPGSPVGNEQFF.

This clonotype was observed at least ten times. The chain is built from TRBV2 and TRBJ2-7; unclear D gene. Germline V CDR1 and CDR2: SNHLY, FYNNEI. The CDR3 length is 14 residues. V lost 1 base and J lost 2, with 9 bases in between. CDR3 bases: TGTGCCAGCAGTGAAGGGGCAGCTACCTACGAGCAGTACTTC. Translating gives CASSEGAATYEQYF.